Below are 28 T cell receptor beta chains sequenced from a single sample in a study of blood T cell repertoires in COVID-19. Repertoires were generated with immunoSEQ multiplex PCR, while TCRdb's copy carries only in-frame clones and drops some. The sample yields tens of thousands of clones, over 65% seen once. The specimen sequenced was peripheral blood. All receptors derive from a woman between 65 and 79 years old with acute or convalescent COVID-19.

This clone was detected a few times. The genes are TRBV6-1 and TRBJ2-2; D gene ambiguous. This CDR3 contains 15 residues. From germline, CDR1 is MNHNS and CDR2 SASEGT. V lost 2 bases, J lost 5 bases, and 12 bases lay in between. CDR3 amino acids: CASSENGPVTGELFF. The CDR3, as DNA: TGTGCCAGCAGTGAAAACGGTCCCGTGACCGGGGAGCTGTTTTTT.

The CDR3 nucleotides are TGTGCCAGCAGGTCAGGGGGGAACACCGGGGAGCTGTTTTTT. It codes for CASRSGGNTGELFF. The rearrangement links TRBV6-5 to TRBJ2-2; TRBD1 agrees at 7 bases. Germline CDR1 MNHEY, CDR2 SVGAGI. The CDR3 loop spans 14 amino acids. With 6 bases clipped from V and 1 base from J, the junction kept 2 bases outside the gene matches.

The table lists this clone with a count of one. The V and J genes are TRBV7-9 and TRBJ1-4; D not certain. The germline gives CDR1 SEHNR, CDR2 FQNEAQ (reference sequence). The CDR3 loop spans 15 amino acids. The V end lost 9 bases, the J end lost 0 bases, and 14 bases lay between the germline ends. This CDR3 is CASEAGSATNEKLFF. In DNA, the CDR3 is TGTGCCAGTGAGGCGGGATCTGCAACTAATGAAAAACTGTTTTTT. Combining the CDR3 with reference TRBV7-9 and TRBJ1-4 gives the whole variable domain DTGVSQNPRHKITKRGQNVTFRCDPISEHNRLYWYRQTLGQGPEFLTYFQNEAQLEKSRLLSDRFSAERPKGSFSTLEIQRTEQGDSAMYLCASEAGSATNEKLFFGSGTQLSVL.

The genes are TRBV27 and TRBJ1-2, with 9 bases lining up with TRBD1. The V gene end was trimmed by 6 bases and the J gene end by 1 base; junction bases not matched to a gene: 6. The CDR3 has 15 amino acids. The germline CDR1 and CDR2 sequences are MNHEY and SMNVEV (reference sequence). The CDR3 region is CASRPSGQGNYGYTF. The CDR3 DNA sequence: TGTGCCAGCAGGCCGTCGGGACAGGGTAACTATGGCTACACCTTC.

The chain has TRBV5-1 and TRBJ2-3; perhaps TRBD2 as D (6 bases). CDR1 and CDR2 (germline): SGHRS, YFSETQ. The ends were cut back, 0 bases at V and 0 bases at J, with 20 bases in the middle. This CDR3 spans 19 amino acids. The CDR3 DNA is TGCGCCAGCAGCTTGGTATTTGTCGGCTCGGGACTGAGCACAGATACGCAGTATTTT. Its translation: CASSLVFVGSGLSTDTQYF.

The chain carries TRBV28 and TRBJ1-1; TRBD1 is a possible D gene (6 bases). Germline V gene data show CDR1 as MDHEN and CDR2 as SYDVKM. The ends were cut back, 8 bases at V and 1 base at J, with 20 bases in the middle. The CDR3 length is 16 residues. Here the CDR3 reads CASSQPGGTRNTEAFF. CDR3 DNA sequence: TGTGCCAGCTCCCAGCCGGGGGGGACAAGGAACACTGAAGCTTTCTTT.

The genes are TRBV5-1 and TRBJ2-5; 11 bases map to TRBD2. CDR3 length equals 18 residues. Germline V gives CDR1 SGHRS, CDR2 YFSETQ. After removal of 4 bases from V and 2 bases from J, the junction contained 13 bases not matched to a gene. CDR3 region: CASSPGGASGGNQETQYF. CDR3 sequence (DNA): TGCGCCAGCAGCCCCGGGGGGGCTAGCGGGGGGAATCAAGAGACCCAGTACTTC. The whole variable domain, filled in from reference TRBV5-1 and TRBJ2-5, reads KAGVTQTPRYLIKTRGQQVTLSCSPISGHRSVSWYQQTPGQGLQFLFEYFSETQRNKGNFPGRFSGRQFSNSRSEMNVSTLELGDSALYLCASSPGGASGGNQETQYFGPGTRLLVL.

V and J are TRBV10-3 and TRBJ2-3; 9 bases agree with TRBD1. CDR1 and CDR2 from the germline V gene are ENHRY and SYGVKD. The CDR3 has 14 residues. V lost 10 bases to trimming and J lost 7 bases; unmatched junction nucleotides: 12. CDR3 loop: CATASGTGSNTQYF. As DNA, the CDR3 is TGTGCCACGGCCTCCGGGACAGGGTCAAATACGCAGTATTTT.

J is TRBJ1-4 and V is TRBV5-1; 8 nucleotides line up with TRBD1. CDR1 and CDR2 (germline): SGHRS, YFSETQ. The CDR3 consists of 14 residues. After removal of 3 bases from V and 4 bases from J, the junction contained 2 bases not matched to a gene. The chain's CDR3 is CASSSTGGNEKLFF. The CDR3 bases are TGCGCCAGCAGCTCCACAGGGGGTAATGAAAAACTGTTTTTT.

This chain connects TRBV27 to TRBJ2-1; 9 nucleotides match TRBD2. The trim removed 2 bases at V and 2 bases at J, leaving 1 base unmatched. From germline, CDR1 is MNHEY and CDR2 SMNVEV (reference sequence). This CDR3 comprises 15 residues. The CDR3 nucleotides read TGTGCCAGCAGTTTAGCGGGAGGGCCCTACAATGAGCAGTTCTTC. This codes for CASSLAGGPYNEQFF.

This sequence joins TRBV7-9 and TRBJ2-5; TRBD2 might be the D (5 bases). V lost 6 bases to trimming and J lost 5 bases, with 13 bases between them. Germline loops: CDR1 SEHNR, CDR2 FQNEAQ (reference sequence). The CDR3 is 13 residues long. CDR3 coding DNA: TGTGCCAGCAGTGTGAGCGGCCCGGAGACCCAGTACTTC. Its translation is CASSVSGPETQYF.

V usage is TRBV7-2 and J usage is TRBJ2-1; 10 bases align to TRBD2. The V gene end was trimmed by 1 base and the J gene end by 9 bases; junction bases not matched to a gene: 12. There are 17 residues in the CDR3. Germline CDR1 SGHTA, CDR2 FQGNSA. CDR3 coding DNA: TGTGCCAGCAGCTTAGGAGAACTGACTAGCGGGTTGGGTGAGCAGTTCTTC. Translating it yields CASSLGELTSGLGEQFF.

This sequence joins TRBV7-8 and TRBJ2-7, with 7 positions matching TRBD1. CDR3 length: 15 amino acids. CDR1 and CDR2 from the germline V gene are SGHVS and FQNEAQ. Trimming took 2 bases from V and 2 from J; bases not matched to a gene: 6. The CDR3 spells CASSLRPGQTYEQYF. In DNA, the CDR3 is TGTGCCAGCAGCTTACGCCCGGGACAGACCTACGAGCAGTACTTC.

The J gene is TRBJ2-4, the V gene TRBV7-9; D is unresolved. V lost 5 bases, J lost 6 bases, and 17 bases lay in between. This CDR3 has 15 residues. Per the germline V gene, CDR1 is SEHNR and CDR2 is FQNEAQ (reference sequence). The CDR3 loop reads CASSPPPPGSNIQYF. The DNA of the CDR3 is TGTGCCAGCAGCCCGCCCCCCCCGGGTTCAAACATTCAGTACTTC.

The chain links TRBV11-2 to TRBJ1-1; D is unresolved. Germline-derived CDR1 and CDR2 are SGHAT and FQNNGV. V shed 5 bases and J shed 4 bases, with 17 bases lying between them. This CDR3 is built from 15 residues. CDR3 in amino acids: CASSHSWVEGTEAFF. CDR3 DNA: TGTGCCAGCAGCCATTCGTGGGTGGAGGGCACTGAAGCTTTCTTT.

The rearrangement uses TRBV12-3 or TRBV12-4 and TRBJ2-2; D is ambiguous. Trimming left V 2 bases short and J 4 bases short, with 5 bases between. This CDR3 is 13 amino acids long. CDR3 nucleotides: TGTGCCAGCAGTTTAACACCCACCGGGGAGCTGTTTTTT. Translation: CASSLTPTGELFF.

The CDR3 DNA sequence: TGTGCCTCCCGTGGGCTAGCCCAGAATGAGCAGTTCTTC. Its translation is CASRGLAQNEQFF. V and J are TRBV6-6 and TRBJ2-1, with D tentatively TRBD2 (5 bases). This CDR3 region has 13 residues. Germline CDR1 reads MNHNY; CDR2 reads SVGAGI (reference sequence). Trimming removed 11 bases at V and 7 bases at J, with 18 bases between.

This clone has only a few counts. The chain couples TRBV19 to TRBJ2-3; D gene ambiguous. The CDR3 consists of 12 residues. Trimming stripped 5 bases from V and 2 bases from J, with 5 bases between. The germline V gene has CDR1 LNHDA and CDR2 SQIVND (reference sequence). The CDR3: CASSLSTDTQYF. Here the CDR3 DNA reads TGTGCCAGTAGTCTGTCCACAGATACGCAGTATTTT.

The rearrangement joins TRBV28 to TRBJ2-3; D ambiguous. Germline V gene sequence: CDR1 MDHEN, CDR2 SYDVKM. V lost 6 bases to trimming and J lost 0 bases, with 4 bases between them. The CDR3 runs to 12 residues. CDR3 DNA: TGTGCCAGCAGCCGGAGCACAGATACGCAGTATTTT. Protein sequence: CASSRSTDTQYF.

This clone was seen once. The chain uses TRBV6-1 and TRBJ2-5, with D possibly being TRBD1 (5 bases). Germline CDR1 reads MNHNS; CDR2 reads SASEGT. The CDR3 runs 19 residues. V lost 2 bases and J 2 bases, leaving 24 bases between the germline ends. For the CDR3, the DNA is TGTGCCAGCAGTGAAATTGGGGCAGGGCGTTTTGGGTGGCAAGAGACCCAGTACTTC. Protein product: CASSEIGAGRFGWQETQYF.

The chain has TRBV5-1 and TRBJ1-4; TRBD1 is a possible D gene (6 bases). This CDR3 spans 13 amino acids. Trimming removed 2 bases at V and 7 bases at J, with 9 bases between. Looked up from germline, CDR1 is SGHRS and CDR2 is YFSETQ. Here the CDR3 DNA reads TGCGCCAGCAGCTTCGAAGGGGGTGAAAAACTGTTTTTT. Its translation: CASSFEGGEKLFF.

Within the sample, this clone is medium-sized. The chain combines TRBV3-1 (or the pseudogene TRBV3-2) with TRBJ2-1; D not resolved. CDR3 size: 13 residues. Between the trimmed V and J ends, which lost 4 bases and 7 bases, there was a span of 11 bases. In germline, CDR1 is LGHDT, CDR2 YNNKEL (reference sequence). DNA for the CDR3: TGTGCCAGCAGCCTAACGAGAGAAAATGAGCAGTTCTTC. The encoded protein is CASSLTRENEQFF.

A single count supports this clone. The V and J genes are TRBV6-2 or TRBV6-3 and TRBJ2-1; perhaps TRBD2 as D (6 bases). The germline CDR1 and CDR2 sequences are MNHEY and SVGEGT. Trimming pared 5 bases from V and 3 bases from J, leaving 14 bases between. CDR3 length equals 15 residues. The CDR3 spells CASSIGLLNYNEQFF. CDR3 coding DNA: TGTGCCAGCAGTATCGGACTACTAAACTACAATGAGCAGTTCTTC.

This clone has just a few counts. The rearrangement links TRBV27 to TRBJ2-7, with 10 nucleotides matching TRBD1. The CDR3 extends over 14 amino acids. The V and J ends lost 6 bases and 4 bases, in that order; junction bases with no gene match: 6. CDR1 is MNHEY and CDR2 is SMNVEV in the germline V gene (reference sequence). CDR3 in DNA: TGTGCCAGCAGAACCGAGGGACAGGGGTACGAGCAGTACTTC. This gives the protein CASRTEGQGYEQYF.

This chain joins TRBV6-5 and TRBJ2-5; TRBD1 aligns across 8 bases. Germline V lookup: CDR1 MNHEY, CDR2 SVGAGI. V was clipped by 7 bases and J by 4 bases; unmatched bases: 5. This CDR3 is 13 amino acids long. In DNA, the CDR3 is TGTGCCAGCAAAGGACAGGGACCAGAGACCCAGTACTTC. Translation: CASKGQGPETQYF.

This chain links TRBV19 with TRBJ2-7; no clear D. CDR1 is LNHDA and CDR2 is SQIVND in the germline V gene (reference sequence). The CDR3 extends over 15 amino acids. Trimming pared 4 bases from V and 0 bases from J, leaving 13 bases between. The chain's CDR3 is CASSSSPTSSYEQYF. The DNA for the CDR3 is TGTGCCAGTAGTAGTAGTCCAACGAGCTCCTACGAGCAGTACTTC.

The J gene is TRBJ1-3, the V gene TRBV9, with a weak D call TRBD1 (5 bases). The CDR3 covers 13 residues. Trimming cost V 3 bases and J 4 bases, with 8 bases left between them. Per the germline V gene, CDR1 is SGDLS and CDR2 is YYNGEE. CDR3 in DNA: TGTGCCAGCAGCGCCTACAGGGGAAACACCATATATTTT. Translating it yields CASSAYRGNTIYF. Drawing the rest from reference TRBV9 and TRBJ1-3, the complete variable domain is DSGVTQTPKHLITATGQRVTLRCSPRSGDLSVYWYQQSLDQGLQFLIQYYNGEERAKGNILERFSAQQFPDLHSELNLSSLELGDSALYFCASSAYRGNTIYFGEGSWLTVV.

This clone occurred once. V is TRBV18 and J is TRBJ1-1; D remains ambiguous. Trimming removed 1 base at V and 1 base at J, with 7 bases between. The CDR3 is 14 residues long. CDR1 and CDR2 from the germline V gene are KGHSH and LQKENI. CDR3 in amino acids: CASSPRQENTEAFF. The CDR3 nucleotides are TGTGCCAGCTCACCACGCCAGGAGAACACTGAAGCTTTCTTT.